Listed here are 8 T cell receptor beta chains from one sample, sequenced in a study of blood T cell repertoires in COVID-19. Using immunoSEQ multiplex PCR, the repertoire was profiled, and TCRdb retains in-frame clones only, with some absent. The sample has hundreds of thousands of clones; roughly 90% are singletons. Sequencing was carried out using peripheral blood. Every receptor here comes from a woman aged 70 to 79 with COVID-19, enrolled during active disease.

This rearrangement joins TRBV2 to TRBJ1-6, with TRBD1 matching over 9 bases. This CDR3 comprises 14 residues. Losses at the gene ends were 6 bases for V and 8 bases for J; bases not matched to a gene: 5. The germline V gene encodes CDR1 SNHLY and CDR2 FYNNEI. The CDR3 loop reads CASRDRGADSPLHF. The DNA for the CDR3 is TGTGCCAGCAGGGACAGGGGAGCCGATTCACCCCTCCACTTT.

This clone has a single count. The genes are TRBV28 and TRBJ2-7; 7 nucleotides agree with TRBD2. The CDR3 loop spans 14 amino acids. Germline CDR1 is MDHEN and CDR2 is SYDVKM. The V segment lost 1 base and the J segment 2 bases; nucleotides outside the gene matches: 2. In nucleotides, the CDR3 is TGTGCCAGCAGTTTATACGGACTAGCCTACGAGCAGTACTTC. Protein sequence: CASSLYGLAYEQYF.

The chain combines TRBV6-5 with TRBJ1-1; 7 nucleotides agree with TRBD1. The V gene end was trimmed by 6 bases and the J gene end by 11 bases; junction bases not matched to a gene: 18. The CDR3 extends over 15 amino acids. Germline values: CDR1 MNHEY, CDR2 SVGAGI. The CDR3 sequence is CASSRPGQSLGVAFF. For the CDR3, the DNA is TGTGCCAGCAGCCGACCGGGACAGAGTTTAGGGGTGGCTTTCTTT.

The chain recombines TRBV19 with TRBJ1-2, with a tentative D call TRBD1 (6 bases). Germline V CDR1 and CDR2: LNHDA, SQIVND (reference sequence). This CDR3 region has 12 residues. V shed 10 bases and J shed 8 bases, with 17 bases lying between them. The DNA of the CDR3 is TGTGCCACCGACACAGGGTTCCGCGGCTACACCTTC. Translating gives CATDTGFRGYTF.

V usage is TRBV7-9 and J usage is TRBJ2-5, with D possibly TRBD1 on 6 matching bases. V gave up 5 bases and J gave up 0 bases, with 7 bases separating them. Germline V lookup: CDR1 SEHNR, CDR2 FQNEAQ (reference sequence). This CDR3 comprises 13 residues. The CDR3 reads CASSHRDQETQYF. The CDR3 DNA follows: TGTGCCAGCAGCCACAGGGACCAAGAGACCCAGTACTTC.

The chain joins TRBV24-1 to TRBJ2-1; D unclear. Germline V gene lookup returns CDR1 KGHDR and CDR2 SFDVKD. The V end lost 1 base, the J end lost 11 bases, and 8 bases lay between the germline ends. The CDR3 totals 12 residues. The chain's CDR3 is CATSDFREKQFF. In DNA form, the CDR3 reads TGTGCCACCAGTGATTTCCGAGAGAAGCAGTTCTTC.

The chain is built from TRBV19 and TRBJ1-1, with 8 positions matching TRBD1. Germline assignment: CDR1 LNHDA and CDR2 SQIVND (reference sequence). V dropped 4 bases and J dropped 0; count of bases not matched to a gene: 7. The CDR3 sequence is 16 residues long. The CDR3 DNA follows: TGTGCCAGTAGTACCCGGACAGGGACCATGAACACTGAAGCTTTCTTT. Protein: CASSTRTGTMNTEAFF.

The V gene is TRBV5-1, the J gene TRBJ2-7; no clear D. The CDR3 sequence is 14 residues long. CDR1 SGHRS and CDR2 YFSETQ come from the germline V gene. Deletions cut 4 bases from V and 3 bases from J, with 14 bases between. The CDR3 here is CASSETVEIYEQYF. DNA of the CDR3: TGCGCCAGCAGCGAAACAGTAGAAATCTACGAGCAGTACTTC.